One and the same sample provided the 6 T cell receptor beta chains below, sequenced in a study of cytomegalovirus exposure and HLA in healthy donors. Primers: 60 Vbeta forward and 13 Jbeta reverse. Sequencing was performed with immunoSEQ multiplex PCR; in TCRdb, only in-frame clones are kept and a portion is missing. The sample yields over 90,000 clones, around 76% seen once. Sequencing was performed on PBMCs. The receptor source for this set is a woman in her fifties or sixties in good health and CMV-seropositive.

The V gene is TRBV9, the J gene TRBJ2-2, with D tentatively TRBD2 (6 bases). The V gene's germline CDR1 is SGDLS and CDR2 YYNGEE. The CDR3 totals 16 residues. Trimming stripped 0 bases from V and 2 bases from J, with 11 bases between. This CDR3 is CASSVVAGLNTGELFF. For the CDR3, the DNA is TGTGCCAGCAGCGTAGTGGCGGGGCTCAACACCGGGGAGCTGTTTTTT.

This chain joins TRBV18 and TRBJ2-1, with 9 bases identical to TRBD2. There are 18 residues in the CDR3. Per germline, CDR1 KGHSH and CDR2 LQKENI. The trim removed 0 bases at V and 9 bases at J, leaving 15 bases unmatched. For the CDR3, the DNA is TGTGCCAGCTCACCACCCCTCGGGGGTAGCGGGAGTAGGGGTGAGCAGTTCTTC. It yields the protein CASSPPLGGSGSRGEQFF.

DNA for the CDR3: TGTGCCAGCAGCTTAGATGCGGGAACTAATGAAAAACTGTTTTTT. It specifies CASSLDAGTNEKLFF. This sequence joins TRBV11-2 and TRBJ1-4; D is unclear. The CDR3 contains 15 residues. Trimming shortened V by 0 bases and J by 1 base, and 6 bases separated the two germline ends. CDR1 is SGHAT and CDR2 is FQNNGV in the germline V gene.

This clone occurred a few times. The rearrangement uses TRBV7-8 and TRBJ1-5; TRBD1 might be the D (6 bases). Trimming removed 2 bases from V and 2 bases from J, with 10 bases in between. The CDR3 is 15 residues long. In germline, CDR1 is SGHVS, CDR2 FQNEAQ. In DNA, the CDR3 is TGTGCCAGCAGCTTATCTGCAGGGGGCAATCAGCCCCAGCATTTT. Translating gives CASSLSAGGNQPQHF. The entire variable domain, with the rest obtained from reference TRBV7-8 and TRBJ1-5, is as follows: GAGVSQSPRYKVAKRGQDVALRCDPISGHVSLFWYQQALGQGPEFLTYFQNEAQLDKSGLPSDRFFAERPEGSVSTLKIQRTQQEDSAVYLCASSLSAGGNQPQHFGDGTRLSIL.

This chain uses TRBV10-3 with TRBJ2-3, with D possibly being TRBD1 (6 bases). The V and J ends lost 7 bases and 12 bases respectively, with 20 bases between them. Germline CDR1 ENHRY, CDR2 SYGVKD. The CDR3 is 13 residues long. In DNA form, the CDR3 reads TGTGCCATCACCAGAGACGGACAGTCGCCCCAGTATTTT. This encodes CAITRDGQSPQYF.

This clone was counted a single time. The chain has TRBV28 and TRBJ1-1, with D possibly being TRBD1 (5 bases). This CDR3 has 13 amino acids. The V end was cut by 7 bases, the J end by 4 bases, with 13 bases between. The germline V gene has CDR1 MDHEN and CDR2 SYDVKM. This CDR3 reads CASILGGSTEAFF. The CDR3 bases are TGTGCCAGCATCCTCGGGGGGTCCACTGAAGCTTTCTTT.